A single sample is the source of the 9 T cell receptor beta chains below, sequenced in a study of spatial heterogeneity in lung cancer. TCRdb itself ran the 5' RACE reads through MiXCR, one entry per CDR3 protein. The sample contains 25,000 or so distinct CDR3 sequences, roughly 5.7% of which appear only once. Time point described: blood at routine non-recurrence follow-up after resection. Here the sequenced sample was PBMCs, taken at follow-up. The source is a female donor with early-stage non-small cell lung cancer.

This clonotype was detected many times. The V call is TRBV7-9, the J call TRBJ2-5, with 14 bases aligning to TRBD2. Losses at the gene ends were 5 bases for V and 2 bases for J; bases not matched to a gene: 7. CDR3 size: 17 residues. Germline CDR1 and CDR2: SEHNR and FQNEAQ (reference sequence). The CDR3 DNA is TGTGCCAGCAGCCCGGGACTAGCGGGAGTAGGACAAGAGACCCAGTACTTC. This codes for CASSPGLAGVGQETQYF.

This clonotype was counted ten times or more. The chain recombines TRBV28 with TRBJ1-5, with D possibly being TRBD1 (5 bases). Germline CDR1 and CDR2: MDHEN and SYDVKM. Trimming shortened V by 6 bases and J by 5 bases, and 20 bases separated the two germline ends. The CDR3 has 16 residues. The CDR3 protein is CASSSQQGPRDQPQHF. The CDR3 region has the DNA TGTGCCAGCAGCTCCCAGCAGGGCCCGCGGGATCAGCCCCAGCATTTT.

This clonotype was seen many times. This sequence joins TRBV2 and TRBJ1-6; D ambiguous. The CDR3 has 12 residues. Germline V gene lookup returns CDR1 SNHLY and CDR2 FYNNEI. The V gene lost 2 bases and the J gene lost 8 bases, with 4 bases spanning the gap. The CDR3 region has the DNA TGTGCCAGCAGTGAACGGGATTCACCCCTCCACTTT. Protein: CASSERDSPLHF.

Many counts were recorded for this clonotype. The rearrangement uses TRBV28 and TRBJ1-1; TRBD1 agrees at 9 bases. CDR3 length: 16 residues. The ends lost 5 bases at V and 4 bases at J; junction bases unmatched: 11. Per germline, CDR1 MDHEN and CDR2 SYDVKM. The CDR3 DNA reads TGTGCCAGCAGTCCCCCACAGGGGGCAGGGACCACTGAAGCTTTCTTT. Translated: CASSPPQGAGTTEAFF.

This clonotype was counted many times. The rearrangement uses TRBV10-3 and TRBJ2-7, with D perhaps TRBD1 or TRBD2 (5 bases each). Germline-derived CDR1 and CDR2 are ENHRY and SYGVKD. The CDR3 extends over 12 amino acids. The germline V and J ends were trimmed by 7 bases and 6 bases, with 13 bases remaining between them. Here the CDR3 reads CAIKESGGEQYF. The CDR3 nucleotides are TGTGCCATCAAGGAATCTGGGGGCGAGCAGTACTTC.

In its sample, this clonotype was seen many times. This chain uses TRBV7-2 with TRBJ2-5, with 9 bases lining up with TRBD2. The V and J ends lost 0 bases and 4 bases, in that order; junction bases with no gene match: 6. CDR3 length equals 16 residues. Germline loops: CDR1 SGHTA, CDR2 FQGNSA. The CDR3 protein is CASSLAGGGARETQYF. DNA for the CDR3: TGTGCCAGCAGCTTAGCTGGCGGGGGGGCCAGAGAGACCCAGTACTTC.

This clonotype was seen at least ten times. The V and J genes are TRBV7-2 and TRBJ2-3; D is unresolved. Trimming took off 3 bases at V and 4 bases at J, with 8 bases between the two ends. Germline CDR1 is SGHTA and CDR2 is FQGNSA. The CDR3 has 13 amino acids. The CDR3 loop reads CASSLEHSDTQYF. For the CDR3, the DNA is TGTGCCAGCAGCTTGGAACATTCAGATACGCAGTATTTT.

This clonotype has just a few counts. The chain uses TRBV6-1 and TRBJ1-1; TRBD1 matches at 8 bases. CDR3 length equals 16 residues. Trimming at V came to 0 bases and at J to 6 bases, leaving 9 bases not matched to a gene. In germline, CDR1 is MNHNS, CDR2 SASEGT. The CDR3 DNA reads TGTGCCAGCAGTGAAGCGGGAAATCAGGGGGCGGCTGAAGCTTTCTTT. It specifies CASSEAGNQGAAEAFF.

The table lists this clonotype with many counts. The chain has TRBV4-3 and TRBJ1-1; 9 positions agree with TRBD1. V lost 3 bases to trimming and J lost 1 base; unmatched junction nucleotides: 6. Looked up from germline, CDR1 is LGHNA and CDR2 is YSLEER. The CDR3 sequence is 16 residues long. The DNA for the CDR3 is TGCGCCAGCAGCCAGAGCCTGGGACAGGGGAACACTGAAGCTTTCTTT. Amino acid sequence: CASSQSLGQGNTEAFF.